Detailed here is one TCR beta chain. The data were obtained in a study of shared T cell receptors in the human thymus. Using immunoSEQ multiplex PCR, the repertoire was profiled, and TCRdb retains in-frame clones only, with some absent. The sample contains hundreds of thousands of clones, approximately 80% of which appear only once. V lost 1 base, J lost 5 bases, and 10 bases stayed unmatched. Germline V gene data show CDR1 as LGHNA and CDR2 as YSLEER. The CDR3 sequence is 19 residues long. The sample was also linked to a second study, of human thymus T cells. From that study: Corrective cardiac operations yielded the resected thymus tissue. As related research reported, thymic repertoires overlapped highly among unrelated individuals.

The sequence came from a boy in the first two years of life with a congenital heart defect. Source material: thymocytes. The chain couples TRBV4-3 to TRBJ2-1; 14 bases match TRBD2. The CDR3 region is CASSQAAGLAGVSHNEQFF. CDR3 nucleotides: TGCGCCAGCAGCCAAGCGGCGGGACTAGCGGGAGTCTCTCACAATGAGCAGTTCTTC.